Included here is one TCR beta chain sequence, with context. What it binds is unknown. The data originate from a study of resident and recirculating memory T cells in vitiligo. Whole-study context: Epidermis came from shave biopsies of lesional and nonlesional sites, plus PBMCs. Study findings and constraints: No unique dominant TCR clone was found in vitiligo lesions. Sequences differed between biopsy sites and patients, suggesting private specificity.

This table comes from immunoSEQ multiplex PCR, and its TCRdb copy is limited to in-frame clones, with some not included. The data contain 65,000 to 80,000 clones, roughly 94% of them singletons. Patients who had received treatment within the previous three months were excluded. Looked up from germline, CDR1 is MNHNY and CDR2 is SVGAGI (reference sequence). Trimming took 6 bases from V and 12 from J; bases not matched to a gene: 10. The CDR3 loop spans 14 amino acids. This clonotype was obtained from a male donor with vitiligo. The sequenced material came from blood. The chain is built from TRBV6-6 and TRBJ2-7; 14 bases map to TRBD2. The CDR3 coding sequence is TGTGCCAGCAGCCCGGGACTAGCGGGAGCGGTCGCGTACTTC. It yields the protein CASSPGLAGAVAYF.